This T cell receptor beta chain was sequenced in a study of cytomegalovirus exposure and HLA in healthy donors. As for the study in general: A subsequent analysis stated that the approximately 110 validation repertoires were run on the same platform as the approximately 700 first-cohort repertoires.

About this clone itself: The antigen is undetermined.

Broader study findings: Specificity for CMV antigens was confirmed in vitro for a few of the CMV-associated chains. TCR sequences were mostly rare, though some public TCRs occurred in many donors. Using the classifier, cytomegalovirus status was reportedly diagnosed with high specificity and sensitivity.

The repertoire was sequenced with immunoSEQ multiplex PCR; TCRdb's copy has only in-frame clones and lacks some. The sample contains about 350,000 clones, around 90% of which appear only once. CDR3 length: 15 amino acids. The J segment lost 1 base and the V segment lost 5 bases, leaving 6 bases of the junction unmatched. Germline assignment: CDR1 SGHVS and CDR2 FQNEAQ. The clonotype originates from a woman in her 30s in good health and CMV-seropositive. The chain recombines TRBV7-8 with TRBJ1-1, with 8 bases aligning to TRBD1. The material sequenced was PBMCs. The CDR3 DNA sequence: TGTGCCAGCAGCGAAGACAGGGGAAAGAACACTGAAGCTTTCTTT. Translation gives CASSEDRGKNTEAFF.